The 24 T cell receptor beta chains reported below all come from one sample, sequenced in a study of beta chain features in type 1 diabetes. Study observations and caveats: People with Type 1 diabetes carried modestly yet significantly shorter TCRB CDR3s in all four CD4+ subsets.

The authors reverse transcribed all of the isolated RNA, so sequencing captured expressed TCRB transcripts. Only in-frame clones appear in the TCRdb table, and some are missing; sequencing was by immunoSEQ multiplex PCR. The sample yields 200,000 to 250,000 clones, more than 15% seen once. What these receptors recognize is not known. Sequencing input: naive CD4+ T cells from blood. All receptors derive from a man between 25 and 39 years old with type 1 diabetes.

This chain connects TRBV30 to TRBJ2-3, with TRBD2 matching 8 bases. Germline values: CDR1 GTSNPN, CDR2 SVGIG (reference sequence). The CDR3 is 17 amino acids. Trimming took 0 bases from V and 5 from J; bases not matched to a gene: 13. CDR3 sequence reads: CAWSVGLTSGGIDTQYF. The CDR3 DNA sequence: TGTGCCTGGAGTGTGGGGCTGACGTCGGGAGGGATAGATACGCAGTATTTT.

A single count supports this clone. The gene calls are TRBV4-2 and TRBJ2-1; 10 bases are a match to TRBD2. The CDR3 sequence is 16 residues long. Germline assignment: CDR1 LGHNA and CDR2 YNFKEQ. Trimming took 0 bases from V and 12 from J; bases not matched to a gene: 11. The CDR3 nucleotides read TGTGCCAGCAGCCAAGAGCTCAATAGCGGGAGGATGTGGCAGTTCTTC. This encodes CASSQELNSGRMWQFF.

The chain links TRBV4-3 to TRBJ1-2; D possibly corresponds to TRBD1 (6 bases). The V gene lost 0 bases and the J gene lost 3 bases, with 11 bases spanning the gap. Germline CDR1 is LGHNA and CDR2 is YSLEER. The CDR3 loop spans 15 amino acids. CDR3 sequence (DNA): TGCGCCAGCAGCCAAGAGCGGGGGCAGCACTATGGCTACACCTTC. Residues: CASSQERGQHYGYTF.

The chain employs TRBV28 and TRBJ2-1; possibly TRBD2 for D (6 bases). With 7 bases removed from V and 9 bases from J, the gap between germline ends came to 28 bases. Germline V gene sequence: CDR1 MDHEN, CDR2 SYDVKM. The CDR3 contains 17 residues. CDR3 sequence (DNA): TGTGCCAGCATCCTTGGGGGTATTGGGGGAGGATCGGGTGAGCAGTTCTTC. It specifies CASILGGIGGGSGEQFF.

This clone was picked up a small number of times. The J gene is TRBJ2-7, the V gene TRBV28, with TRBD1 identical over 7 bases. V dropped 4 bases and J dropped 4; count of bases not matched to a gene: 4. In germline, CDR1 is MDHEN, CDR2 SYDVKM. This CDR3 has 13 residues. CDR3 DNA: TGTGCCAGCAGTTCGCCACAGGGGTACGAGCAGTACTTC. Protein product: CASSSPQGYEQYF.

This clone was recorded once. This chain connects TRBV11-2 to TRBJ2-1, with 8 bases identical to TRBD1. Trimming removed 5 bases from V and 3 bases from J; junction bases left unmatched: 6. The germline V gene has CDR1 SGHAT and CDR2 FQNNGV. The CDR3 extends over 15 amino acids. The CDR3: CASSVTGDGYNEQFF. CDR3 sequence (DNA): TGTGCCAGCAGCGTGACAGGGGATGGCTACAATGAGCAGTTCTTC.

This clone was counted between two and nine times. The chain combines TRBV29-1 with TRBJ2-3; TRBD2 matches 10 bases. The J segment lost 0 bases and the V segment lost 7 bases, leaving 4 bases of the junction unmatched. The length of the CDR3 is 14 residues. Germline V gene data show CDR1 as SQVTM and CDR2 as ANQGSEA. The CDR3 here is CSGTSGFSTDTQYF. In DNA form, the CDR3 reads TGCAGCGGGACTAGCGGTTTTAGCACAGATACGCAGTATTTT.

This clone was seen a few times. The J gene is TRBJ2-1, the V gene TRBV9; tentatively, D is TRBD1 or TRBD2 (5 bases each). Germline CDR1 is SGDLS and CDR2 is YYNGEE. V was pared by 4 bases and J by 8 bases, with 19 bases between. The CDR3 has 15 residues. The DNA of the CDR3 is TGTGCCAGCAGCACCTCCCCCGGGACCCGGGATGAGCAGTTCTTC. Translating gives CASSTSPGTRDEQFF.

V is TRBV7-9 and J is TRBJ2-1, with 10 nucleotides matching TRBD1. CDR3 length: 15 amino acids. Germline V gene sequence: CDR1 SEHNR, CDR2 FQNEAQ (reference sequence). Germline trimming cut 1 base from V and 4 bases from J; bases unmatched to any gene: 1. CDR3: CASSLVDRGYNEQFF. The DNA of the CDR3 is TGTGCCAGCAGCTTAGTGGACAGGGGGTACAATGAGCAGTTCTTC.

V usage is TRBV30 and J usage is TRBJ1-5, with no clear D. Trimming took off 0 bases at V and 5 bases at J, with 11 bases between the two ends. The germline V gene encodes CDR1 GTSNPN and CDR2 SVGIG (reference sequence). This CDR3 has 14 residues. DNA of the CDR3: TGTGCCTGGAGTGTAAACAGCTTTTATCAGCCCCAGCATTTT. It is translated as CAWSVNSFYQPQHF.

The chain combines TRBV19 with TRBJ1-5; perhaps TRBD1 as D (5 bases). The germline V gene has CDR1 LNHDA and CDR2 SQIVND (reference sequence). With 6 bases removed from V and 2 bases from J, the gap between germline ends came to 14 bases. The CDR3 is 15 residues long. The CDR3 sequence is CASSPRVGGNQPQHF. For the CDR3, the DNA is TGTGCCAGTAGCCCCAGGGTAGGGGGCAATCAGCCCCAGCATTTT.

The chain joins TRBV5-4 to TRBJ2-3; 8 bases line up with TRBD1. The CDR3 is made up of 15 amino acids. The germline V gene encodes CDR1 SGHNT and CDR2 YYREEE (reference sequence). V lost 4 bases, J lost 0 bases, and 4 bases stayed unmatched. CDR3 sequence reads: CASSDRQGSTDTQYF. DNA of the CDR3: TGTGCCAGCAGCGATAGACAGGGGAGCACAGATACGCAGTATTTT.

This clone was recorded a few times. The chain carries TRBV30 and TRBJ2-5, with 10 bases that match TRBD1. The CDR3 consists of 14 residues. V shed 1 base, J shed 4 bases, and the junction held 3 bases outside the gene matches. Germline V gene lookup returns CDR1 GTSNPN and CDR2 SVGIG (reference sequence). The CDR3 DNA is TGTGCCTGGAGTGGACAGGGGGCAGGAGAGACCCAGTACTTC. It yields the protein CAWSGQGAGETQYF.

The genes are TRBV20-1 and TRBJ2-7; TRBD1 might be the D (6 bases). Germline V CDR1 and CDR2: DFQATT, SNEGSKA (reference sequence). CDR3 length: 10 residues. Trimming removed 8 bases from V and 4 bases from J, with 9 bases in between. DNA of the CDR3: TGCAGTTCACAGGGTTACGAGCAGTACTTC. This sequence encodes CSSQGYEQYF.

This clone came up a few times. This chain joins TRBV28 and TRBJ2-4, with 8 bases fitting TRBD2. Germline values: CDR1 MDHEN, CDR2 SYDVKM. This CDR3 comprises 16 residues. The V and J ends lost 2 bases and 0 bases, in that order; junction bases with no gene match: 3. As DNA, the CDR3 is TGTGCCAGCAGTTTAGCGGGAGGCCTAGCCAAAAACATTCAGTACTTC. It specifies CASSLAGGLAKNIQYF. Based on the CDR3 plus reference TRBV28 and TRBJ2-4, the full variable domain is DVKVTQSSRYLVKRTGEKVFLECVQDMDHENMFWYRQDPGLGLRLIYFSYDVKMKEKGDIPEGYSVSREKKERFSLILESASTNQTSMYLCASSLAGGLAKNIQYFGAGTRLSVL.

The chain employs TRBV29-1 and TRBJ2-1, with D possibly being TRBD1 (6 bases). The CDR3 contains 14 residues. The germline V gene has CDR1 SQVTM and CDR2 ANQGSEA. The V and J ends lost 7 bases and 0 bases respectively, with 13 bases between them. The CDR3 bases are TGCAGCGCAGCACGGGACAACTCCTACAATGAGCAGTTCTTC. Amino acids: CSAARDNSYNEQFF.

CDR3: CASSPIGGGSYNEQFF. CDR3 in DNA: TGTGCCAGCAGTCCTATTGGGGGTGGATCCTACAATGAGCAGTTCTTC. The J gene is TRBJ2-1, the V gene TRBV9, with D perhaps assigned TRBD1 or TRBD2 (5 bases each). This CDR3 contains 16 residues. Trimming stripped 5 bases from V and 1 base from J, with 16 bases between. Germline CDR1 and CDR2: SGDLS and YYNGEE.

As to this clone: At one end, the junction sequence differs from germline, possibly due to a read error. This chain uses TRBV7-7 with TRBJ2-1, with 8 bases matching TRBD1. From germline, CDR1 is SSHAT and CDR2 FNYEAQ (reference sequence). CDR3 length equals 14 residues. The CDR3 DNA sequence: TGTGCTAGCAGCCGTACAGGGGGAAACAATGAGCAGTTCTTC. This encodes CASSRTGGNNEQFF. Together with reference TRBV7-7 and TRBJ2-1, the CDR3 gives the full variable domain: GAGVSQSPRYKVTKRGQDVTLRCDPISSHATLYWYQQALGQGPEFLTYFNYEAQPDKSGLPSDRFSAERPEGSISTLTIQRTEQRDSAMYRCASSRTGGNNEQFFGPGTRLTVL.

The genes are TRBV29-1 and TRBJ2-7; 8 nucleotides match TRBD2. The V and J ends lost 6 bases and 3 bases, in that order; junction bases with no gene match: 16. CDR3 size: 16 residues. The V gene's germline CDR1 is SQVTM and CDR2 ANQGSEA. CDR3 bases: TGCAGCGTCAACTCGGGAGAAGCGGGAGTTCTCTACGAGCAGTACTTC. It yields the protein CSVNSGEAGVLYEQYF.

J is TRBJ1-1 and V is TRBV18, with D uncertain. Per germline, CDR1 KGHSH and CDR2 LQKENI. V was pared by 3 bases and J by 6 bases, with 11 bases between. This CDR3 is built from 13 residues. CDR3 in amino acids: CASSPRQEAEAFF. The DNA of the CDR3 is TGTGCCAGCTCACCGAGGCAGGAAGCTGAAGCTTTCTTT.

This clone was seen at least ten times. The rearrangement links TRBV30 to TRBJ2-6; D unresolved. V was cut by 3 bases and J by 2 bases, with 5 bases left in between. Germline V CDR1 and CDR2: GTSNPN, SVGIG (reference sequence). The length of the CDR3 is 13 residues. CDR3 loop: CAWSTPGANVLTF. The CDR3 nucleotides read TGTGCCTGGAGCACCCCTGGGGCCAACGTCCTGACTTTC.

The CDR3 loop reads CASSQQGADTQYF. The CDR3 DNA is TGTGCCAGCAGTCAACAGGGGGCAGATACGCAGTATTTT. This chain links TRBV2 with TRBJ2-3, with 8 bases identical to TRBD1. V dropped 5 bases and J dropped 4; count of bases not matched to a gene: 2. This CDR3 has 13 amino acids. CDR1 and CDR2 from the germline V gene are SNHLY and FYNNEI.

The chain employs TRBV7-8 and TRBJ2-3; D is unclear. The CDR3 runs 14 residues. Germline V CDR1 and CDR2: SGHVS, FQNEAQ. V was cut by 5 bases and J by 2 bases, with 11 bases left in between. CDR3 nucleotide sequence: TGTGCCAGCAGCCCCGGACCGAACACAGATACGCAGTATTTT. It is translated as CASSPGPNTDTQYF.

This clone came up a few times. V gene TRBV29-1 combines with J gene TRBJ2-6; TRBD2 is a possible D gene (5 bases). The CDR3 has 15 residues. Looked up from germline, CDR1 is SQVTM and CDR2 is ANQGSEA. V was shortened by 7 bases and J by 0 bases, with 13 bases between the two germline ends. DNA of the CDR3: TGCAGCGCTGAGGGCCTCCACTCTGGGGCCAACGTCCTGACTTTC. The encoded protein is CSAEGLHSGANVLTF.